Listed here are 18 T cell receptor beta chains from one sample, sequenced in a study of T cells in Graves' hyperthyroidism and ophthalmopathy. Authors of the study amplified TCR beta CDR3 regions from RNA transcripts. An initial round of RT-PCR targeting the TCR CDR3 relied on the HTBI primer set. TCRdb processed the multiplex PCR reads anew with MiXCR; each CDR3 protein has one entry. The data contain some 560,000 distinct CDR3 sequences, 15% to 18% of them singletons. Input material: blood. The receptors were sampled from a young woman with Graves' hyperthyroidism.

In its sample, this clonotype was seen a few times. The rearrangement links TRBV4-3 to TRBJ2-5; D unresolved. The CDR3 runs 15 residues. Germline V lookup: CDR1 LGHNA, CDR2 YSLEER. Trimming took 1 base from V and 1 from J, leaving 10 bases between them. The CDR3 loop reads CASSQVGRAQETQYF. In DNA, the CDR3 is TGCGCCAGCAGCCAAGTGGGCCGGGCCCAAGAGACCCAGTACTTC.

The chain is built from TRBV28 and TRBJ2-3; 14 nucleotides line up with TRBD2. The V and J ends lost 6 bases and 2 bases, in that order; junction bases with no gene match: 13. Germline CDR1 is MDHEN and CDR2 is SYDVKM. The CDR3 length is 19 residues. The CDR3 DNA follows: TGTGCCAGCAGCAACTTACCCGGGACTAGCGGGAGAAACACAGATACGCAGTATTTT. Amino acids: CASSNLPGTSGRNTDTQYF.

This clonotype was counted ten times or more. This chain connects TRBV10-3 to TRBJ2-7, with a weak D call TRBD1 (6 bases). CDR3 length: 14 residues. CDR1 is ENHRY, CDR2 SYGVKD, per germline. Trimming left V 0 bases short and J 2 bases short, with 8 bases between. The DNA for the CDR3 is TGTGCCATCAGTGAGTCGTACAGGGCCTACGAGCAGTACTTC. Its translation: CAISESYRAYEQYF.

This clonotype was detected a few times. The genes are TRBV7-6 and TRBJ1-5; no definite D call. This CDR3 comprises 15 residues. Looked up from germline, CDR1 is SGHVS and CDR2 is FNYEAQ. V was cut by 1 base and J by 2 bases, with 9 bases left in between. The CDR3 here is CASSLDDHGNQPQHF. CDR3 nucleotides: TGTGCCAGCAGCTTAGATGACCATGGCAATCAGCCCCAGCATTTT. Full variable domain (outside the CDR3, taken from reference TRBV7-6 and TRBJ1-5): GAGVSQSPRYKVTKRGQDVALRCDPISGHVSLYWYRQALGQGPEFLTYFNYEAQQDKSGLPNDRFSAERPEGSISTLTIQRTEQRDSAMYRCASSLDDHGNQPQHFGDGTRLSIL.

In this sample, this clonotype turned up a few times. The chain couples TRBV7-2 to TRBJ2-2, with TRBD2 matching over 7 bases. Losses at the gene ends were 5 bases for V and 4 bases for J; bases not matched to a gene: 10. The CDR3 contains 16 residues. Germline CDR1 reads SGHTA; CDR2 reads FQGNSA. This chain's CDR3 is CASSPLGGRGTGELFF. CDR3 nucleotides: TGTGCCAGCAGCCCCCTGGGGGGGAGAGGCACCGGGGAGCTGTTTTTT.

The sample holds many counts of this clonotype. CDR3 DNA: TGTGCCAGCAGCTTCACAGCGCTGGGGGGGACCCAGTACTTC. Amino acid sequence: CASSFTALGGTQYF. This rearrangement joins TRBV7-9 to TRBJ2-5, with D possibly TRBD2 on 6 matching bases. V dropped 3 bases and J dropped 7 bases, with 15 bases sitting between them. Germline assignment: CDR1 SEHNR and CDR2 FQNEAQ (reference sequence). The CDR3 is 14 residues long.

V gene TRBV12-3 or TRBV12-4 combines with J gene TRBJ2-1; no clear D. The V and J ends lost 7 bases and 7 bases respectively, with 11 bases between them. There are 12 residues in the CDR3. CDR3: CASNSWANEQFF. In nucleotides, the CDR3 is TGTGCCAGCAATTCGTGGGCGAATGAGCAGTTCTTC.

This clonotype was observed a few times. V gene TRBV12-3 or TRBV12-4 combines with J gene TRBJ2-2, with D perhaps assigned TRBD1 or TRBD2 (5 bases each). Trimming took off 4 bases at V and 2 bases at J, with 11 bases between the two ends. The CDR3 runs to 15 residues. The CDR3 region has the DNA TGTGCCAGCAGTTCTGAGGGGATTAACACCGGGGAGCTGTTTTTT. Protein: CASSSEGINTGELFF.

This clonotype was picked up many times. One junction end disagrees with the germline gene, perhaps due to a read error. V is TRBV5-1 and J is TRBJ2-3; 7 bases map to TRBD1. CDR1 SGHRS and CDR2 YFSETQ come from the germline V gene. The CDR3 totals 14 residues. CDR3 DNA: TGTGCCAGCAGTCTGACAGGGAGCACAGATACGCAGTATTTT. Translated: CASSLTGSTDTQYF.

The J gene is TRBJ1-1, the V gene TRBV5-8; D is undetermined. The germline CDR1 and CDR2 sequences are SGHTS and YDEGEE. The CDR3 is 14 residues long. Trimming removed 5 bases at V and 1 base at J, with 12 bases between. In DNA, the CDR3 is TGTGCCAGCAGTTTCGAGGCAGGGAACACTGAAGCTTTCTTT. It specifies CASSFEAGNTEAFF.

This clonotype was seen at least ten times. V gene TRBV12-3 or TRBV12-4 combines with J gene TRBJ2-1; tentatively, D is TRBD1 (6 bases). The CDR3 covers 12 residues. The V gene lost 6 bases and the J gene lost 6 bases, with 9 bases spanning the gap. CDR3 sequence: CASSWGPNEQFF. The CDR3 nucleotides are TGTGCCAGCAGCTGGGGGCCCAATGAGCAGTTCTTC.

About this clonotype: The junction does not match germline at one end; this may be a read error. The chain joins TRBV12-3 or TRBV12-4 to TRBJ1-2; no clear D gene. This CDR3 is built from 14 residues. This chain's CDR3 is CAISSGKTGYGYTF. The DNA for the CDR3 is TGTGCCATCAGTTCGGGAAAGACGGGGTATGGCTACACCTTC.

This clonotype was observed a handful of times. The CDR3 DNA is TGTGCCAGCTCAAGCCGCACAGACACAGATACGCAGTATTTT. Encoded protein: CASSSRTDTDTQYF. The rearrangement links TRBV18 to TRBJ2-3; D not resolved. The CDR3 spans 14 residues. Looked up from germline, CDR1 is KGHSH and CDR2 is LQKENI. The ends were cut back, 5 bases at V and 2 bases at J, with 11 bases in the middle.

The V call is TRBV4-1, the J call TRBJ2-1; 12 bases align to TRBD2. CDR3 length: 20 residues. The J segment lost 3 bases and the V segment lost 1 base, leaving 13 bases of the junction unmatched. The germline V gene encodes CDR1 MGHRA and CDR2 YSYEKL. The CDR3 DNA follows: TGCGCCAGCAGCCAAGTGTTCCTAGCGGGAGGGCCGAACTACTACAATGAGCAGTTCTTC. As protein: CASSQVFLAGGPNYYNEQFF.

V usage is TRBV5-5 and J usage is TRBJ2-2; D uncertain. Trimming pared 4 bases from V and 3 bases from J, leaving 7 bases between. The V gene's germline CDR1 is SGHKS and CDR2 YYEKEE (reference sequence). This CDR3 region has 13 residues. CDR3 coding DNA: TGTGCCAGCAGCATTGAACACACCGGGGAGCTGTTTTTT. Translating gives CASSIEHTGELFF.

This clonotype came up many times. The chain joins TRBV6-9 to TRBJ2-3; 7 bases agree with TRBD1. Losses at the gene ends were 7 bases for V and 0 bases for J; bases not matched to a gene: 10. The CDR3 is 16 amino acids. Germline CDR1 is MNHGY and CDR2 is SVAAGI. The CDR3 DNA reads TGTGCCAGCATCGCTAAACCGGGACAGAGCACAGATACGCAGTATTTT. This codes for CASIAKPGQSTDTQYF.

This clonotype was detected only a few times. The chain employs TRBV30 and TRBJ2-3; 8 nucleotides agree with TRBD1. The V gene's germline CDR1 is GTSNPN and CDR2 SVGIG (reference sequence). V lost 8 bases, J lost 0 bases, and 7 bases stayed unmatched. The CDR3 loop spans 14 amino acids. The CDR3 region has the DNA TGTGCCGTGCAGGGGGCAGGTAGCACAGATACGCAGTATTTT. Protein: CAVQGAGSTDTQYF.

DNA of the CDR3: TGTGCCAGCAGTACAGGGGTAGGAAACACCATATATTTT. This gives the protein CASSTGVGNTIYF. The rearrangement joins TRBV6-1 to TRBJ1-3; 7 positions match TRBD1. Germline CDR1 and CDR2: MNHNS and SASEGT. V gave up 5 bases and J gave up 4 bases; unmatched junction bases: 2. This CDR3 is built from 13 residues.